Shown below are 28 T cell receptor beta chains from a single sample sequenced in a study of T cells in Graves' hyperthyroidism and ophthalmopathy. It was RNA transcripts that yielded the amplified TCR beta CDR3 regions. TCR CDR3 underwent first-round RT-PCR with the HTBI primer set. One entry per CDR3 protein results from TCRdb running MiXCR on the multiplex PCR reads. The sample lists about 640,000 distinct CDR3 sequences, less than 25% occurring once. The sequenced sample consisted of blood. The receptor set was obtained from a man aged 30 to 39 with Graves' ophthalmopathy.

The gene calls are TRBV29-1 and TRBJ2-1; tentative D call: TRBD1 (6 bases). V lost 1 base to trimming and J lost 6 bases, with 19 bases between them. Germline V lookup: CDR1 SQVTM, CDR2 ANQGSEA. The CDR3 contains 16 residues. The CDR3 DNA is TGCAGCGTTGAAGGTCCCCAGGGGCGAATCGTCAATGAGCAGTTCTTC. Translating gives CSVEGPQGRIVNEQFF.

The chain is built from TRBV30 and TRBJ2-7; D remains unclear. V was clipped by 5 bases and J by 1 base, with 9 bases between them. From germline, CDR1 is GTSNPN and CDR2 SVGIG (reference sequence). The CDR3 runs 12 residues. The CDR3, as DNA: TGTGCCTGGTCTGACCCTTCCTACGAGCAGTACTTC. This codes for CAWSDPSYEQYF. The full variable domain, completed using reference TRBV30 and TRBJ2-7, is SQTIHQWPATLVQPVGSPLSLECTVEGTSNPNLYWYRQAAGRGLQLLFYSVGIGQISSEVPQNLSASRPQDRQFILSSKKLLLSDSGFYLCAWSDPSYEQYFGPGTRLTVT.

Only a few counts were recorded for this clonotype. The CDR3 here is CASSQRDRLDEQYF. CDR3 nucleotide sequence: TGTGCCAGCAGCCAAAGGGACAGGTTGGACGAGCAGTACTTC. This chain uses TRBV3-1 with TRBJ2-7; 8 bases are a match to TRBD1. Germline CDR1 LGHDT, CDR2 YNNKEL (reference sequence). The CDR3 consists of 14 residues. V dropped 2 bases and J dropped 5; count of bases not matched to a gene: 5.

The J gene is TRBJ1-6, the V gene TRBV7-2; the D gene is possibly TRBD1 (6 bases). CDR3 size: 17 residues. V was cut by 2 bases and J by 6 bases, with 17 bases left in between. Germline V gene lookup returns CDR1 SGHTA and CDR2 FQGNSA. DNA for the CDR3: TGTGCCAGCAGCTTAACGCGTATCAGGGGAGGTAATTCACCCCTCCACTTT. Amino acid sequence: CASSLTRIRGGNSPLHF.

This clonotype was recorded a few times. The chain joins TRBV20-1 to TRBJ2-7; D gene unclear. Germline lookup yields CDR1 DFQATT and CDR2 SNEGSKA (reference sequence). The CDR3 is 11 residues long. Between the trimmed V and J ends, which lost 2 bases and 7 bases, there was a span of 9 bases. The chain's CDR3 is CSARTSDEQYF. CDR3 sequence (DNA): TGCAGTGCTAGAACGAGTGATGAGCAGTACTTC.

In this sample, this clonotype turned up a few times. The genes are TRBV18 and TRBJ1-3, with D unresolved. CDR1 and CDR2 from the germline V gene are KGHSH and LQKENI. CDR3 length equals 17 residues. V lost 3 bases to trimming and J lost 0 bases, with 15 bases between them. CDR3 coding DNA: TGTGCCAGCTCACCCAGTTGGGTGTCCTTCTCTGGAAACACCATATATTTT. The encoded protein is CASSPSWVSFSGNTIYF.

The V gene is TRBV30, the J gene TRBJ2-6, with 8 bases identical to TRBD1. The CDR3 extends over 17 amino acids. CDR1 and CDR2 from the germline V gene are GTSNPN and SVGIG (reference sequence). The V gene end was trimmed by 1 base and the J gene end by 1 base; junction bases not matched to a gene: 6. The CDR3 spells CAWSETGVLSGANVLTF. The CDR3 bases are TGTGCCTGGAGTGAGACAGGGGTTTTGTCTGGGGCCAACGTCCTGACTTTC.

This clonotype was seen ten or more times. V is TRBV12-3 or TRBV12-4 and J is TRBJ2-7; 8 bases line up with TRBD2. Unmatched junction bases numbered 7, after V lost 4 bases and J lost 2 bases. The CDR3 is 15 amino acids. CDR3 sequence reads: CASSSIAGSPYEQYF. CDR3 DNA sequence: TGTGCCAGCAGTTCCATAGCGGGGAGCCCCTACGAGCAGTACTTC.

This clonotype has just a few counts. V is TRBV7-2 and J is TRBJ2-6; D unresolved. The V end lost 5 bases, the J end lost 0 bases, and 8 bases lay between the germline ends. The CDR3 totals 15 residues. Looked up from germline, CDR1 is SGHTA and CDR2 is FQGNSA. The CDR3 coding sequence is TGTGCCAGCAGCAAGGACGGCTCTGGGGCCAACGTCCTGACTTTC. Residues: CASSKDGSGANVLTF.

The gene calls are TRBV28 and TRBJ2-4; 7 bases are a match to TRBD1. The germline CDR1 and CDR2 sequences are MDHEN and SYDVKM. The length of the CDR3 is 18 residues. The V and J ends lost 5 bases and 0 bases, in that order; junction bases with no gene match: 13. CDR3 region: CASSAGTATSLAKNIQYF. The CDR3 region has the DNA TGTGCCAGCAGTGCTGGGACAGCTACTTCACTAGCCAAAAACATTCAGTACTTC. Combining the CDR3 with reference TRBV28 and TRBJ2-4 gives the whole variable domain DVKVTQSSRYLVKRTGEKVFLECVQDMDHENMFWYRQDPGLGLRLIYFSYDVKMKEKGDIPEGYSVSREKKERFSLILESASTNQTSMYLCASSAGTATSLAKNIQYFGAGTRLSVL.

This clonotype was observed a handful of times. The chain has TRBV24-1 and TRBJ1-5; a weak D match, TRBD1 (6 bases). The V gene lost 4 bases and the J gene lost 7 bases, with 10 bases spanning the gap. The CDR3 consists of 13 residues. The germline gives CDR1 KGHDR, CDR2 SFDVKD. CDR3 sequence (DNA): TGTGCCACCAGTGACCACAGGGACCAGCCCCAGCATTTT. It specifies CATSDHRDQPQHF.

Many counts were recorded for this clonotype. This chain connects TRBV28 to TRBJ2-1; the match to TRBD2 covers 7 bases. J gave up 5 bases and V 3 bases, and 7 bases lay outside the gene matches. This CDR3 is 15 amino acids long. Germline CDR1 reads MDHEN; CDR2 reads SYDVKM. DNA of the CDR3: TGTGCCAGCAGTTTCGGCGGGAGTACGAACAATGAGCAGTTCTTC. Protein: CASSFGGSTNNEQFF.

This clonotype was counted many times. V gene TRBV28 combines with J gene TRBJ2-5; D may be TRBD1 or TRBD2 (6 bases each). The V and J ends lost 6 bases and 1 base respectively, with 9 bases between them. Germline V gene data show CDR1 as MDHEN and CDR2 as SYDVKM. The CDR3 contains 13 residues. The CDR3 DNA reads as TGTGCCAGCAGGGAGGGGGGCCAAGAGACCCAGTACTTC. Encoded protein: CASREGGQETQYF.

The chain employs TRBV18 and TRBJ2-3, with 7 bases lining up with TRBD1. Trimming took 1 base from V and 2 from J; bases not matched to a gene: 6. Per germline, CDR1 KGHSH and CDR2 LQKENI. This CDR3 has 16 amino acids. CDR3 sequence (DNA): TGTGCCAGCTCACCACTGGACAGGCCTAACACAGATACGCAGTATTTT. This codes for CASSPLDRPNTDTQYF. The full variable domain, rest sourced from reference TRBV18 and TRBJ2-3, is NAGVMQNPRHLVRRRGQEARLRCSPMKGHSHVYWYRQLPEEGLKFMVYLQKENIIDESGMPKERFSAEFPKEGPSILRIQQVVRGDSAAYFCASSPLDRPNTDTQYFGPGTRLTVL.

The CDR3: CAWSPQGYEQFF. The CDR3 DNA reads as TGTGCCTGGAGCCCCCAGGGCTACGAGCAGTTCTTC. This chain connects TRBV30 to TRBJ2-7, with TRBD1 as a possible D gene (5 bases). The J call could be wrong; TRBJ2-1 is a better fit for the DNA end. The germline V gene encodes CDR1 GTSNPN and CDR2 SVGIG (reference sequence). The CDR3 is 12 amino acids.

This clonotype was detected a few times. The chain recombines TRBV27 with TRBJ2-2; D is perhaps TRBD2 (7 bases). This CDR3 has 15 amino acids. From germline, CDR1 is MNHEY and CDR2 SMNVEV (reference sequence). Trimming took 3 bases from V and 5 from J, leaving 13 bases between them. The CDR3 coding sequence is TGTGCCAGCAGTTTCCGGGGGGCGCTGACCGGGGAGCTGTTTTTT. Translation gives CASSFRGALTGELFF.

V is TRBV4-1 and J is TRBJ1-5; D remains unclear. The CDR3 loop spans 16 amino acids. V was clipped by 0 bases and J by 6 bases, with 15 bases between them. The germline CDR1 and CDR2 sequences are MGHRA and YSYEKL. In DNA form, the CDR3 reads TGCGCCAGCAGCCAAGATCTCCCGGTTTCAGGTCAGCCCCAGCATTTT. This translates into CASSQDLPVSGQPQHF.

The chain joins TRBV19 to TRBJ1-3, with unresolved D. This CDR3 contains 15 residues. Per germline, CDR1 LNHDA and CDR2 SQIVND (reference sequence). V lost 3 bases, J lost 0 bases, and 9 bases lay in between. The CDR3 loop is CASSMVPNSGNTIYF. For the CDR3, the DNA is TGTGCCAGTAGTATGGTACCGAACTCTGGAAACACCATATATTTT.

As to this clonotype: A read error may produce the germline difference seen at one junction end. The chain combines TRBV20-1 with TRBJ2-5; possibly TRBD1 for D (6 bases). Germline V CDR1 and CDR2: DFQATT, SNEGSKA (reference sequence). There are 14 residues in the CDR3. The CDR3 region has the DNA TGCAGTGCTAGAGATTGGGGGCACCAAGTGACCCAGTACTTC. It yields the protein CSARDWGHQVTQYF.

The V gene is TRBV7-2, the J gene TRBJ2-7, with 9 bases matching TRBD1. CDR3 length: 17 amino acids. The germline V gene encodes CDR1 SGHTA and CDR2 FQGNSA. V shed 3 bases, J shed 2 bases, and the junction held 11 bases outside the gene matches. CDR3 nucleotides: TGTGCCAGCAGCTTGGGCCCAGGGACAGGGACTACCTACGAGCAGTACTTC. Protein sequence: CASSLGPGTGTTYEQYF.

In this sample, this clonotype turned up many times. This chain connects TRBV6-2 or TRBV6-3 to TRBJ1-1, with unresolved D. The germline V gene has CDR1 MNHEY and CDR2 SVGEGT. The V end lost 5 bases, the J end lost 7 bases, and 11 bases lay between the germline ends. This CDR3 comprises 12 residues. The CDR3 spells CASSTPGSEAFF. DNA for the CDR3: TGTGCCAGCAGTACCCCCGGGAGTGAAGCTTTCTTT.

As regards this clonotype: The missing conserved phenylalanine or tryptophan at the end of this CDR3 makes a read error likely. J is TRBJ2-4 and V is TRBV20-1, with 7 bases fitting TRBD1. Germline V gives CDR1 DFQATT, CDR2 SNEGSKA (reference sequence). Trimming at V came to 2 bases and at J to 0 bases, leaving 7 bases not matched to a gene. The CDR3 runs to 16 residues. Here the CDR3 DNA reads TGCAGTGCTAGAAAACAGGGGAGAGCAGCCAAAAACATTCAGTACTCC. Translation gives CSARKQGRAAKNIQYS.

This clonotype was seen repeatedly, ten times or more. This CDR3 reads CASSYSVAGAGDTQYF. The DNA for the CDR3 is TGTGCCAGCAGTTACTCGGTAGCGGGAGCGGGAGATACGCAGTATTTT. The chain couples TRBV6-6 to TRBJ2-3, with 9 bases matching TRBD2. Trimming cost V 0 bases and J 5 bases; bases outside gene matches: 6. The germline CDR1 and CDR2 sequences are MNHNY and SVGAGI (reference sequence). The CDR3 sequence is 16 residues long.

This clonotype was counted at least ten times. The V and J genes are TRBV30 and TRBJ1-1, with 7 bases identical to TRBD1. J gave up 10 bases and V 4 bases, and 9 bases lay outside the gene matches. This CDR3 contains 12 residues. From germline, CDR1 is GTSNPN and CDR2 SVGIG (reference sequence). CDR3 amino acids: CAWTVGGLRAFF. DNA for the CDR3: TGTGCCTGGACAGTAGGGGGCCTTCGAGCTTTCTTT. Drawing the rest from reference TRBV30 and TRBJ1-1, the complete variable domain is SQTIHQWPATLVQPVGSPLSLECTVEGTSNPNLYWYRQAAGRGLQLLFYSVGIGQISSEVPQNLSASRPQDRQFILSSKKLLLSDSGFYLCAWTVGGLRAFFGQGTRLTVV.

This clonotype was seen a few times. The chain carries TRBV7-9 and TRBJ2-1; weak D call: TRBD2 (6 bases). CDR1 SEHNR and CDR2 FQNEAQ come from the germline V gene (reference sequence). Trimming stripped 3 bases from V and 6 bases from J, with 18 bases between. This CDR3 has 16 amino acids. The DNA of the CDR3 is TGTGCCAGCAGCTTTGCCTCGGGAGTGGGAGTCAATGAGCAGTTCTTC. Its translation: CASSFASGVGVNEQFF.

The chain recombines TRBV10-3 with TRBJ1-4, with TRBD1 matching 8 bases. Germline V gene lookup returns CDR1 ENHRY and CDR2 SYGVKD. CDR3 length: 16 amino acids. Trimming cost V 0 bases and J 8 bases; bases outside gene matches: 8. The CDR3 DNA reads TGTGCCATCAGTGAGTCCGGGACAGGCTTCAGGGAAAAACTGTTTTTT. This sequence encodes CAISESGTGFREKLFF.

This clonotype was observed at least ten times. The chain employs TRBV24-1 and TRBJ2-1; D unresolved. The V gene lost 4 bases and the J gene lost 5 bases, with 14 bases spanning the gap. The germline gives CDR1 KGHDR, CDR2 SFDVKD. This CDR3 contains 15 residues. CDR3 amino acids: CATSDLGGTDNEQFF. As DNA, the CDR3 is TGTGCCACCAGTGACCTTGGCGGCACGGACAATGAGCAGTTCTTC.

This clonotype was counted between two and nine times. The V call is TRBV7-9, the J call TRBJ2-7; TRBD2 agrees at 7 bases. Germline-derived CDR1 and CDR2 are SEHNR and FQNEAQ (reference sequence). V gave up 5 bases and J gave up 2 bases; unmatched junction bases: 6. This CDR3 has 14 amino acids. The CDR3 region is CASSPAGETYEQYF. The CDR3 nucleotides are TGTGCCAGCAGCCCCGCGGGGGAAACCTACGAGCAGTACTTC.